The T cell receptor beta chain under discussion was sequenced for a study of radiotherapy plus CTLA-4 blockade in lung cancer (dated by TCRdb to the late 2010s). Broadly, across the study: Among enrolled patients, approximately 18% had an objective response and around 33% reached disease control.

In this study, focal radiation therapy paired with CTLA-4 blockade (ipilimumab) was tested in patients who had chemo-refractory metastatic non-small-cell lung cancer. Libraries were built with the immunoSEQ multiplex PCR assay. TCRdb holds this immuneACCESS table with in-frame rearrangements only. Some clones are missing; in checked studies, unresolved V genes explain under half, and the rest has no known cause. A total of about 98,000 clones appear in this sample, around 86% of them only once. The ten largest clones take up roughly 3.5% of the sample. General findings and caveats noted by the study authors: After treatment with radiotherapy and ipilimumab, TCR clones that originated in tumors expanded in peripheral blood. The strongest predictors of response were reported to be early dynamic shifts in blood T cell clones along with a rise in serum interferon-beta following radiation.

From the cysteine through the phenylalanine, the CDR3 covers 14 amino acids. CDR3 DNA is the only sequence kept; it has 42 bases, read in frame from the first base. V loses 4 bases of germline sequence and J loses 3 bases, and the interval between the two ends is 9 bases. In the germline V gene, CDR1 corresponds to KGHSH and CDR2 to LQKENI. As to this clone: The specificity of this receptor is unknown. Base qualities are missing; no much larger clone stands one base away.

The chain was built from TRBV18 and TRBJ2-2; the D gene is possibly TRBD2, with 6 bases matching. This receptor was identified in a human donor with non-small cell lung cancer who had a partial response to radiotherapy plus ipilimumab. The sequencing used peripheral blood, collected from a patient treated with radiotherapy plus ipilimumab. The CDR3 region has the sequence CASSRSGDTGELFF. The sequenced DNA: TGTGCCAGCTCACGATCGGGAGACACCGGGGAGCTGTTTTTT.